Below, one T cell receptor (beta chain) is given with its context. Its antigen is still unknown. The sample originates from a study of regulatory T cells in long-lasting Graves disease. Study as a whole: Treatment with antithyroid drugs for over 5 years, together with positive TSH receptor antibodies, meant persistent Graves' disease. Broader study findings: Compared with new cases, persistent Graves' patients showed reduced TCR diversity. Preferential use of TRBV28, TRBJ1-2 and TRBJ2-5 was seen in persistent disease.

Combining iRepertoire HTBI primers with Arm-PCR of CDR3 regions, the authors built TCR beta libraries. TCRdb re-called the multiplex PCR reads with MiXCR, one entry per CDR3 protein. The table records 300,000 to 500,000 distinct CDR3 sequences, less than 25% of them present only once. Time point: persistent/refractory GD, antithyroid drugs over 5 years with positive TRAb. Researchers made the TCR library from RNA that was extracted from PBMCs. V was clipped by 8 bases and J by 2 bases; unmatched bases: 2. The CDR3 is 13 residues long. Germline CDR1 is MDHEN and CDR2 is SYDVKM. The starting material was peripheral blood mononuclear cells (PBMCs), obtained when the disease was refractory, from a patient treated with antithyroid drugs. The receptor was derived from a female donor with Graves disease. The chain combines TRBV28 with TRBJ2-1; 8 nucleotides align to TRBD2. The CDR3 nucleotides are TGTGCCAGCCACGGGAGGGCCTACAATGAGCAGTTCTTC. The encoded protein is CASHGRAYNEQFF.